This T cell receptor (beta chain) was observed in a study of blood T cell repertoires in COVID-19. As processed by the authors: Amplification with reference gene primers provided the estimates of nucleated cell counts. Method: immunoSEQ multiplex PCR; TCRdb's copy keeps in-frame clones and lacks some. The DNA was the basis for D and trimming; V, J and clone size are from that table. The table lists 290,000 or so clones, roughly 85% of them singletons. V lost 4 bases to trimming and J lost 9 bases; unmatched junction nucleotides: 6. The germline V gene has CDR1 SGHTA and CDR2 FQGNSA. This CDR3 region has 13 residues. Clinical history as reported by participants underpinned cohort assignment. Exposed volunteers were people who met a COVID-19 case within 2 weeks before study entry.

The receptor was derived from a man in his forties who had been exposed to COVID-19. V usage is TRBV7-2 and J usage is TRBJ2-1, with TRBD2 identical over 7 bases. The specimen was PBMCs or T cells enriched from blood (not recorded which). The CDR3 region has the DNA TGTGCCAGCAGCTCCGCGGGAGCTGGTGAGCAGTTCTTC. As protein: CASSSAGAGEQFF.